This entry describes one TCR beta chain. The antigen is not known. The data belong to a study of cytomegalovirus exposure and HLA in healthy donors. Overall study findings and caveats: A later analysis linked a missense variant in DCLRE1C to the trimming of TCR beta V and J genes. HLA-A and HLA-B allele assignments for most subjects were reportedly predicted accurately using TCR beta sequences.

Primers for the PCR totalled 60 Vbeta and 13 Jbeta. Sequencing was performed with immunoSEQ multiplex PCR; in TCRdb, only in-frame clones are kept and a portion is missing. The repertoire table contains 150,000 to 200,000 clones. The V end lost 5 bases, the J end lost 3 bases, and 8 bases lay between the germline ends. In germline, CDR1 is LGHNT, CDR2 FRNRAP. The CDR3 spans 13 residues. This sequence originates from a woman younger than 35 in good health and CMV-seropositive. V is TRBV12-5 and J is TRBJ1-3; D not resolved. Sequencing was done on a sample of PBMCs. In DNA form, the CDR3 reads TGTGCTAGTGGTCAACTCCGTGGAAACACCATATATTTT. Amino acids: CASGQLRGNTIYF.